The present T cell receptor beta chain was sequenced within a study of T cells in tumors after PD-1 blockade. Study summary: Either cemiplimab 350 mg every 2 weeks or pembrolizumab 200 mg every 3 weeks was given.

Study-level findings and limits: Blood contained about 44% of the tumor's TCR clonotypes.

Sequencing used immunoSEQ multiplex PCR; TCRdb keeps in-frame clones, though not all of them. The sample consists of approximately 50,000 clones, 79% of them appearing once. Note on this clone: What it recognizes is unknown.

Here the sequenced sample was PBMCs, taken before anti-PD-1 therapy. This sequence was found in a human donor with advanced basal cell or squamous cell carcinoma (not recorded which).

The CDR3 region has the DNA TGTGCCAGTAGTATAAGCAGTGCACTAGCGGGATACAATGAGCAGTTCTTC. Amino acids: CASSISSALAGYNEQFF. The chain is built from TRBV19 and TRBJ2-1, with 10 nucleotides matching TRBD2. Germline values: CDR1 LNHDA, CDR2 SQIVND (reference sequence). The ends lost 2 bases at V and 4 bases at J; junction bases unmatched: 8. This CDR3 is built from 17 residues.